This passage covers 3 T cell receptor beta chains from one sample sequenced in a study of blood T cell repertoires in COVID-19. Sequencing was performed with immunoSEQ multiplex PCR; in TCRdb, only in-frame clones are kept and a portion is missing. The sample holds fewer than 65,000 clones; about 85% are singletons and the top ten take roughly a tenth. Sequenced input: peripheral blood. The source of these receptors is a human donor with acute or convalescent COVID-19. The donor label of this sample is uncertain.

The chain recombines TRBV28 with TRBJ1-4; 7 positions match TRBD1. The germline V gene has CDR1 MDHEN and CDR2 SYDVKM. The CDR3 sequence is 15 residues long. The trim removed 6 bases at V and 7 bases at J, leaving 11 bases unmatched. CDR3 amino acids: CASRRQGPRGEKLFF. DNA of the CDR3: TGTGCCAGCAGACGACAGGGCCCCAGGGGTGAAAAACTGTTTTTT.

This clone came up once. V and J are TRBV28 and TRBJ1-2; possibly TRBD1 for D (6 bases). The CDR3 extends over 14 amino acids. With 3 bases removed from V and 7 bases from J, the gap between germline ends came to 15 bases. Germline values: CDR1 MDHEN, CDR2 SYDVKM. The CDR3 DNA reads as TGTGCCAGCAGTTTTCCCGCGGACAGTGCTGGCTACACCTTC. It codes for CASSFPADSAGYTF.

This chain joins TRBV18 and TRBJ2-3, with 14 bases aligning to TRBD2. The trim removed 3 bases at V and 6 bases at J, leaving 11 bases unmatched. The CDR3 sequence is 18 residues long. In germline, CDR1 is KGHSH, CDR2 LQKENI. The CDR3 region has the DNA TGTGCCAGCTCACCTCCGGGACTAGCGGGAGCCCGCGGCGATACGCAGTATTTT. Translated: CASSPPGLAGARGDTQYF.